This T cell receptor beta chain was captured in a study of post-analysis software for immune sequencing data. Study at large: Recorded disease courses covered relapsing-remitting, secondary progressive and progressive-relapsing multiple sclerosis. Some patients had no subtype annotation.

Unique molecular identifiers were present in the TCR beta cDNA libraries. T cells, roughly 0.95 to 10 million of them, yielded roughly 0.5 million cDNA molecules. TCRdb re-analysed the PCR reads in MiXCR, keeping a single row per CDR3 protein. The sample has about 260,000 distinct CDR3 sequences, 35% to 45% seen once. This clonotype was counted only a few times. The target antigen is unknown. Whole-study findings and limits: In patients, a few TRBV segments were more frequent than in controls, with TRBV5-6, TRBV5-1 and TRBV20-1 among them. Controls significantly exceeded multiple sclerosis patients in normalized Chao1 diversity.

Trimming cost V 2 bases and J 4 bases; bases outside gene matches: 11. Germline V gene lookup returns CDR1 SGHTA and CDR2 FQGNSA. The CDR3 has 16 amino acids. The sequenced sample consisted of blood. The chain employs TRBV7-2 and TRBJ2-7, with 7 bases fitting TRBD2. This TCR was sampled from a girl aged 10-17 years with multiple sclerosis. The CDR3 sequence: CASSLWVGPGGYEQYF. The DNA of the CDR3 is TGTGCCAGCAGCTTATGGGTTGGGCCGGGAGGTTACGAGCAGTACTTC.